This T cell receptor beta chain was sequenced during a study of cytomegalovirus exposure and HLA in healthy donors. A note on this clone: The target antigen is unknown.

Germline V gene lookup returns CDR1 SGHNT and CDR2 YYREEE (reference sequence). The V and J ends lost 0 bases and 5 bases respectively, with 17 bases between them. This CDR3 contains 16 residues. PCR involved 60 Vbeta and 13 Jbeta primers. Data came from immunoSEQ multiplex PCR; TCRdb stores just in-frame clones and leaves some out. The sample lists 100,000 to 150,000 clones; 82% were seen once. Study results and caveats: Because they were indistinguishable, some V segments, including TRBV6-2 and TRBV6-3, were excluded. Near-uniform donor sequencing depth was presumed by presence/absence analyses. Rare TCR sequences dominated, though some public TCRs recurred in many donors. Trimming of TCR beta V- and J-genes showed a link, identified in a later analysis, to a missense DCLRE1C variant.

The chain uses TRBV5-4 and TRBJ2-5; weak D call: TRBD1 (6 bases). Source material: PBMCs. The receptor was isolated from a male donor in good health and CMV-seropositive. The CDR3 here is CASSLGGNRVGETQYF. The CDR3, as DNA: TGTGCCAGCAGCTTGGGTGGAAACAGGGTGGGGGAGACCCAGTACTTC.